This passage covers 17 T cell receptor beta chains from one sample sequenced in a study of CD8 T cells in Susac syndrome. RNA in amounts of roughly 0.5 to 1 ug was reverse transcribed with random hexamers. TCRdb re-derived calls from the immunoSEQ multiplex PCR reads in MiXCR, one entry per CDR3 protein. The sample consists of 55,000 to 70,000 distinct CDR3 sequences, over 90% of them appearing once. Sequenced sample: CD8+ T cells from PBMCs. The origin of the receptors is a human donor in good health.

This chain uses TRBV23-1 with TRBJ2-1; 7 positions match TRBD2. TRBV23-1 is an ORF, and what it does is uncertain. The J segment lost 10 bases and the V segment lost 8 bases, leaving 5 bases of the junction unmatched. The CDR3 totals 11 residues. The CDR3 DNA is TGCGCCAGCCTCGGAGCGGGAGAGCAGTTCTTC. Translated, it gives CASLGAGEQFF.

This chain connects TRBV28 to TRBJ2-5, with TRBD1 identical over 9 bases. The germline V gene has CDR1 MDHEN and CDR2 SYDVKM. The CDR3 has 15 amino acids. J lost 2 bases, V lost 6 bases, and 7 bases had no gene match. The CDR3 loop reads CASSPGQGGQETQYF. The CDR3 nucleotides read TGTGCCAGCAGCCCGGGACAGGGAGGACAAGAGACCCAGTACTTC.

This chain links TRBV27 with TRBJ2-5, with 7 bases lining up with TRBD2. V shed 0 bases and J 4 bases; nucleotides not matched to a gene: 5. This CDR3 contains 15 residues. Germline CDR1 reads MNHEY; CDR2 reads SMNVEV (reference sequence). The CDR3 here is CASSLSAGVLETQYF. The CDR3 DNA reads TGTGCCAGCAGTTTATCGGCGGGAGTGCTAGAGACCCAGTACTTC.

The V and J genes are TRBV7-9 and TRBJ2-1, with 9 bases that match TRBD2. CDR3 length: 14 residues. V lost 4 bases to trimming and J lost 3 bases; unmatched junction nucleotides: 1. Germline values: CDR1 SEHNR, CDR2 FQNEAQ (reference sequence). In DNA form, the CDR3 reads TGTGCCAGCAGCTGGCGGGGGGGCTACAATGAGCAGTTCTTC. This gives the protein CASSWRGGYNEQFF.

The gene calls are TRBV3-1 and TRBJ2-1, with D possibly matching TRBD1 (5 bases). The length of the CDR3 is 17 residues. The germline CDR1 and CDR2 sequences are LGHDT and YNNKEL (reference sequence). Trimming took off 0 bases at V and 0 bases at J, with 12 bases between the two ends. CDR3: CASSQDDRQISYNEQFF. DNA of the CDR3: TGTGCCAGCAGCCAAGATGATCGACAGATCTCCTACAATGAGCAGTTCTTC.

The chain links TRBV7-8 to TRBJ1-2, with D unclear. This CDR3 is 15 amino acids long. Germline V gene data show CDR1 as SGHVS and CDR2 as FQNEAQ. Between the trimmed V and J ends, which lost 4 bases and 5 bases, there was a span of 17 bases. The CDR3 nucleotides are TGTGCCAGCAGCTCCGAGGGCCTACCTACATATGGCTACACCTTC. This codes for CASSSEGLPTYGYTF.

V is TRBV15 and J is TRBJ2-7; a possible D gene is TRBD2 (7 bases). This CDR3 contains 15 residues. Per the germline V gene, CDR1 is LNHNV and CDR2 is YYDKDF (reference sequence). V dropped 5 bases and J dropped 5 bases, with 19 bases sitting between them. CDR3 sequence reads: CATSGRAGAGDEQYF. The CDR3 coding sequence is TGTGCCACCAGCGGCCGGGCGGGGGCGGGGGACGAGCAGTACTTC.

This clonotype is a singleton in its sample. The chain combines TRBV5-6 with TRBJ2-7; D could derive from TRBD1 or TRBD2 (5 bases each). Between the trimmed V and J ends, which lost 2 bases and 5 bases, there was a span of 11 bases. CDR3 length equals 13 residues. Germline V gives CDR1 SGHDT, CDR2 YYEEEE. CDR3 protein: CASSLAQEDEQYF. The DNA of the CDR3 is TGTGCCAGCAGCTTAGCACAGGAGGACGAGCAGTACTTC.

The CDR3 sequence: CASSLTGNIQYF. For the CDR3, the DNA is TGTGCCAGCAGCTTAACCGGGAACATTCAGTACTTC. J is TRBJ2-4 and V is TRBV7-9; D ambiguous. The length of the CDR3 is 12 residues. V was shortened by 2 bases and J by 7 bases, with 6 bases between the two germline ends. The germline CDR1 and CDR2 sequences are SEHNR and FQNEAQ (reference sequence).

J is TRBJ2-7 and V is TRBV7-9; 12 nucleotides line up with TRBD1. V was pared by 1 base and J by 7 bases, with 5 bases of the junction left unmatched. Germline V gene lookup returns CDR1 SEHNR and CDR2 FQNEAQ (reference sequence). This CDR3 comprises 15 residues. The CDR3 DNA reads TGTGCCAGCAGCTTAGTGGGACAGGGGGCTGCAGAGCAGTACTTC. Its translation: CASSLVGQGAAEQYF.

J is TRBJ2-5 and V is TRBV4-1; 7 bases align to TRBD1. Germline assignment: CDR1 MGHRA and CDR2 YSYEKL. V shed 4 bases and J 0 bases; nucleotides not matched to a gene: 5. This CDR3 is built from 15 residues. CDR3 bases: TGCGCCAGCAGCCTACTGGGACAGAACCAAGAGACCCAGTACTTC. It specifies CASSLLGQNQETQYF.

This chain's CDR3 is CATTWGSDTQYF. Written as DNA, the CDR3 is TGTGCCACTACGTGGGGGTCAGATACGCAGTATTTT. The V gene is TRBV11-2, the J gene TRBJ2-3; D assignment may be TRBD1 or TRBD2 (5 bases each). Trimming cost V 10 bases and J 4 bases, with 12 bases left between them. The CDR3 loop spans 12 amino acids. Germline CDR1 SGHAT, CDR2 FQNNGV.

The DNA of the CDR3 is TGTGCCACCAGTGATTATAGGACAGGGACTTCCCTCGACGGCACAGATACGCAGTATTTT. This codes for CATSDYRTGTSLDGTDTQYF. The rearrangement uses TRBV24-1 and TRBJ2-3; 8 nucleotides agree with TRBD1. The CDR3 spans 20 residues. CDR1 and CDR2 (germline): KGHDR, SFDVKD. V lost 2 bases and J lost 1; bases outside the gene matches: 16.

The chain has TRBV27 and TRBJ2-1; D remains unclear. From germline, CDR1 is MNHEY and CDR2 SMNVEV (reference sequence). The length of the CDR3 is 12 residues. Deletions cut 4 bases from V and 9 bases from J, with 10 bases between. The CDR3 is CASSWVGAEQFF. CDR3 bases: TGTGCCAGCAGTTGGGTAGGAGCTGAGCAGTTCTTC.

The chain uses TRBV19 and TRBJ2-1; unclear D gene. The CDR3 length is 14 residues. Germline assignment: CDR1 LNHDA and CDR2 SQIVND (reference sequence). The ends were cut back, 0 bases at V and 2 bases at J, with 5 bases in the middle. The CDR3 nucleotides read TGTGCCAGTAGTATAGACCTTGCCTACAATGAGCAGTTCTTC. It specifies CASSIDLAYNEQFF.

V usage is TRBV7-9 and J usage is TRBJ1-2, with no clear D. The V end was cut by 2 bases, the J end by 6 bases, with 7 bases between. The CDR3 sequence is 12 residues long. Germline values: CDR1 SEHNR, CDR2 FQNEAQ (reference sequence). The CDR3 is CASSLTQDGYTF. CDR3 bases: TGTGCCAGCAGCTTAACGCAGGATGGCTACACCTTC.

This chain uses TRBV30 with TRBJ2-1; 10 bases align to TRBD1. CDR1 and CDR2 from the germline V gene are GTSNPN and SVGIG (reference sequence). The V segment lost 5 bases and the J segment 9 bases; nucleotides outside the gene matches: 7. The CDR3 is made up of 13 amino acids. CDR3 amino acids: CAWDRDRGVEQFF. In nucleotides, the CDR3 is TGTGCCTGGGACCGGGACAGGGGTGTTGAGCAGTTCTTC. The full variable domain, its missing parts supplied by reference TRBV30 and TRBJ2-1, is SQTIHQWPATLVQPVGSPLSLECTVEGTSNPNLYWYRQAAGRGLQLLFYSVGIGQISSEVPQNLSASRPQDRQFILSSKKLLLSDSGFYLCAWDRDRGVEQFFGPGTRLTVL.